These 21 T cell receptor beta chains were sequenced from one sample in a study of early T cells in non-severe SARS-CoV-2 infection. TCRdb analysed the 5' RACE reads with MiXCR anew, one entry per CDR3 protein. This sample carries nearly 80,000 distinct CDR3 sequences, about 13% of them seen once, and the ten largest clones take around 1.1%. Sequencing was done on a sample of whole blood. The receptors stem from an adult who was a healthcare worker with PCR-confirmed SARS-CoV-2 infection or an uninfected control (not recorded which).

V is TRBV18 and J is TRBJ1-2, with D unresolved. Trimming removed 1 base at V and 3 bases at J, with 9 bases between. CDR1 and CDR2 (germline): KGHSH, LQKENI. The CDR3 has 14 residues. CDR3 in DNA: TGTGCCAGCTCACCACAGGGAGTATACTATGGCTACACCTTC. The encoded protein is CASSPQGVYYGYTF.

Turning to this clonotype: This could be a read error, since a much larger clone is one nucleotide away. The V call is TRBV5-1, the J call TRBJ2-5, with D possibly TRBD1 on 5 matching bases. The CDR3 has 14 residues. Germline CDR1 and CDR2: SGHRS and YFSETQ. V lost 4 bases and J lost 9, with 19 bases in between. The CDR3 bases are TGCGCCAGCAGCCCCGGACAAGCGCATGAGTCCCAGTACTTC. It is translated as CASSPGQAHESQYF.

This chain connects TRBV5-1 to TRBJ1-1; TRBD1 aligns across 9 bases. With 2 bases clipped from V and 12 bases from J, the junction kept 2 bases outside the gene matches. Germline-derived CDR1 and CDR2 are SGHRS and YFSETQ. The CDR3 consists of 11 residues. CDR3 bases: TGCGCCAGCAGCTTAGGACAGGGGACTTTCTTT. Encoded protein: CASSLGQGTFF.

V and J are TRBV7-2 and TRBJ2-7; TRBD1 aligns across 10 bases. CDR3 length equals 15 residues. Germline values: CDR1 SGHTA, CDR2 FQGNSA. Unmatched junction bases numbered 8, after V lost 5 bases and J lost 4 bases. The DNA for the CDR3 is TGTGCCAGCAGCGTAACCGACAGGGGGCGGTACGAGCAGTACTTC. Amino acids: CASSVTDRGRYEQYF.

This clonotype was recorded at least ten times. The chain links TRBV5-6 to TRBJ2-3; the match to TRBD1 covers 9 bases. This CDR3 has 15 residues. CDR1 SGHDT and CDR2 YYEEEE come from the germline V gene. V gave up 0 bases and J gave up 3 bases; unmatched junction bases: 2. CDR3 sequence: CASSLGTGVTDTQYF. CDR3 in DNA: TGTGCCAGCAGCTTGGGGACAGGGGTTACAGATACGCAGTATTTT.

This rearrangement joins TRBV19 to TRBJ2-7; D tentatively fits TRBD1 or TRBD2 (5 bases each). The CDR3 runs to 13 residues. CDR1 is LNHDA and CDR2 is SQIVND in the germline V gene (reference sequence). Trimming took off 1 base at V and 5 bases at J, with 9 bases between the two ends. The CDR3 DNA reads TGTGCCAGTAGTATAGTCATGGGGGACGAGCAGTACTTC. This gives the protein CASSIVMGDEQYF.

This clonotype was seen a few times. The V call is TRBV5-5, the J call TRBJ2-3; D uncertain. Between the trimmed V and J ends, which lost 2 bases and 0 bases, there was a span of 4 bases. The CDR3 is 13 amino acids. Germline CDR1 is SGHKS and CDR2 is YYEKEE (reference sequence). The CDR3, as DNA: TGTGCCAGCAGCTTATGGAGCACAGATACGCAGTATTTT. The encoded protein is CASSLWSTDTQYF.

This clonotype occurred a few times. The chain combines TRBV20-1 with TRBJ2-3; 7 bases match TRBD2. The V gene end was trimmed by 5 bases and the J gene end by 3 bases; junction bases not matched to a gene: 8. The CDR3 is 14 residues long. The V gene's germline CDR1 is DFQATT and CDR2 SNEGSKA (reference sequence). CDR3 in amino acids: CSALKRGRTDTQYF. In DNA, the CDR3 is TGCAGTGCTCTCAAGCGGGGTAGGACAGATACGCAGTATTTT.

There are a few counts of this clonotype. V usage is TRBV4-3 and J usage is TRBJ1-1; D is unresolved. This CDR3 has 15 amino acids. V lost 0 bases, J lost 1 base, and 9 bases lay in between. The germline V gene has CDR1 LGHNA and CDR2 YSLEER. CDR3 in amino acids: CASSQDLSGNTEAFF. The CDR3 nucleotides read TGCGCCAGCAGCCAAGATCTGTCCGGGAACACTGAAGCTTTCTTT.

The CDR3 reads CASSPQPRSQHF. The CDR3, as DNA: TGTGCCAGCAGTCCCCAACCTCGGTCCCAGCATTTT. The chain employs TRBV28 and TRBJ1-5; no firm D call. The germline V gene has CDR1 MDHEN and CDR2 SYDVKM. Trimming left V 5 bases short and J 11 bases short, with 13 bases between. The CDR3 loop spans 12 amino acids. Variable domain in full (rest from reference TRBV28 and TRBJ1-5): DVKVTQSSRYLVKRTGEKVFLECVQDMDHENMFWYRQDPGLGLRLIYFSYDVKMKEKGDIPEGYSVSREKKERFSLILESASTNQTSMYLCASSPQPRSQHFGDGTRLSIL.

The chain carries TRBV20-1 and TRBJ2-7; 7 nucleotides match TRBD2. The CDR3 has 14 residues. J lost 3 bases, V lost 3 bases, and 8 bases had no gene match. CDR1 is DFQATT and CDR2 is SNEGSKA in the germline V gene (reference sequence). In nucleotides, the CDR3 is TGCAGTGCTAGCGGCATGGCGGGGGACTACGAGCAGTACTTC. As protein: CSASGMAGDYEQYF.

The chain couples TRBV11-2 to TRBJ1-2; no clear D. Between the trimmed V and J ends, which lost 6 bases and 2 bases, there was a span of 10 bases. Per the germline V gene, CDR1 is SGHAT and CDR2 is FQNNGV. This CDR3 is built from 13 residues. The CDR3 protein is CASSLNFNYGYTF. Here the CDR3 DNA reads TGTGCCAGCAGTCTTAATTTCAACTATGGCTACACCTTC. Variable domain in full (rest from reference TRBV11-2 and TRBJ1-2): EAGVAQSPRYKIIEKRQSVAFWCNPISGHATLYWYQQILGQGPKLLIQFQNNGVVDDSQLPKDRFSAERLKGVDSTLKIQPAKLEDSAVYLCASSLNFNYGYTFGSGTRLTVV.

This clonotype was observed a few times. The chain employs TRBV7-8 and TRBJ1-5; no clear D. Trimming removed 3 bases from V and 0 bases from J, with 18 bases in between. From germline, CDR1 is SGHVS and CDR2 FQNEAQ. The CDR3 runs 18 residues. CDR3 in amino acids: CASSFQHEEEHSNQPQHF. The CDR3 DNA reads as TGTGCCAGCAGCTTCCAACATGAGGAGGAGCATAGCAATCAGCCCCAGCATTTT. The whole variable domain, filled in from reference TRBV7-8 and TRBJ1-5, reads GAGVSQSPRYKVAKRGQDVALRCDPISGHVSLFWYQQALGQGPEFLTYFQNEAQLDKSGLPSDRFFAERPEGSVSTLKIQRTQQEDSAVYLCASSFQHEEEHSNQPQHFGDGTRLSIL.

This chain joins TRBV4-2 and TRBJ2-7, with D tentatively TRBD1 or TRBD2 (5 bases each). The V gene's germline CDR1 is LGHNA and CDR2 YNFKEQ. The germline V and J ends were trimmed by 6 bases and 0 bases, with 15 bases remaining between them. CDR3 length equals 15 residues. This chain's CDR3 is CASRLGTQSSYEQYF. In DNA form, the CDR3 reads TGTGCCAGCAGACTTGGGACCCAGAGCTCCTACGAGCAGTACTTC.

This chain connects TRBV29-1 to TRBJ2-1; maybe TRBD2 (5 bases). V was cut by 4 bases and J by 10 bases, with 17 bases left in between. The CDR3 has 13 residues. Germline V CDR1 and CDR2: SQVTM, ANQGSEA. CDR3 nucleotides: TGCAGCGTTGTGAGACTAACCGAAAAGGAGCAGTTCTTC. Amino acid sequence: CSVVRLTEKEQFF.

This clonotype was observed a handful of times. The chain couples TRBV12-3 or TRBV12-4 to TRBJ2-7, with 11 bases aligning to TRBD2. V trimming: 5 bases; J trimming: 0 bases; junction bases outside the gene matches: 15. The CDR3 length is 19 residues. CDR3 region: CASSPSLGSGGVNSYEQYF. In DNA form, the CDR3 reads TGTGCCAGCAGTCCCTCGTTGGGTAGCGGGGGGGTAAACTCCTACGAGCAGTACTTC.

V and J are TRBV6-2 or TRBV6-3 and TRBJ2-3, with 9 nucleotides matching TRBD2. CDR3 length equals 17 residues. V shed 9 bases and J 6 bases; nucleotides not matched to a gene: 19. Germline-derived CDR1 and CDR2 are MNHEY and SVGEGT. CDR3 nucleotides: TGTGCCAGTTCACAAGGCGCGGGGGGGCCGGTGTACGATACGCAGTATTTT. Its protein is CASSQGAGGPVYDTQYF.

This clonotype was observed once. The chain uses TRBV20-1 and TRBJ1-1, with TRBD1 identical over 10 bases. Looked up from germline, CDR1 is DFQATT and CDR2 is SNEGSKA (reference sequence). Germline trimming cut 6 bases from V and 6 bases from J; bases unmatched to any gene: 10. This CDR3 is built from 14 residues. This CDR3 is CSAGQGPAEAEAFF. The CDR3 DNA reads TGCAGTGCGGGACAGGGGCCTGCTGAGGCTGAAGCTTTCTTT.

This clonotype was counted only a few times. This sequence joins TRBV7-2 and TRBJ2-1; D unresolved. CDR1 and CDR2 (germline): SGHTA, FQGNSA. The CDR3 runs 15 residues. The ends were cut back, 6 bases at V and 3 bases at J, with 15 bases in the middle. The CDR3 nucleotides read TGTGCCAGCAGTCCCAGAATACAACTCTACAATGAGCAGTTCTTC. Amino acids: CASSPRIQLYNEQFF.

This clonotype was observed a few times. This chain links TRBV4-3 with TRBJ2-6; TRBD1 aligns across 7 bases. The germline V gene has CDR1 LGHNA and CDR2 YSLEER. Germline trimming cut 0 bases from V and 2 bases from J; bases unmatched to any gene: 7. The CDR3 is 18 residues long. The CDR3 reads CASSQDRGGKTGANVLTF. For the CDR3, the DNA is TGCGCCAGCAGCCAAGATAGAGGGGGCAAGACTGGGGCCAACGTCCTGACTTTC.

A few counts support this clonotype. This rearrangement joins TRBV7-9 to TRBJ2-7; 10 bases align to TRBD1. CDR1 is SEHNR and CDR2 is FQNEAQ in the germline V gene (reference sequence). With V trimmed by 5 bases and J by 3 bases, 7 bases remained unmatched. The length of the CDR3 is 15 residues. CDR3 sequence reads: CASSPPWDRGYEQYF. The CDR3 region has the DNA TGTGCCAGCAGCCCCCCCTGGGACAGGGGCTACGAGCAGTACTTC.